This TCR beta chain is drawn from a study of T cells in Graves' hyperthyroidism and ophthalmopathy. At least ten counts were recorded for this clonotype. RNA transcripts served as the template for amplifying TCR beta CDR3 regions. The HTBI primer set served for first-round RT-PCR of the TCR CDR3. One entry per CDR3 protein, called by TCRdb with MiXCR from the multiplex PCR reads. The sample lists under 300,000 distinct CDR3 sequences, less than 30% occurring once. Between the trimmed V and J ends, which lost 5 bases and 2 bases, there was a span of 13 bases. Per the germline V gene, CDR1 is MNHEY and CDR2 is SVGAGI. This CDR3 comprises 14 residues.

This TCR came from a man in his forties with Graves' hyperthyroidism that later progressed to Graves' ophthalmopathy. Specimen: blood. This chain links TRBV6-5 with TRBJ2-7, with D possibly matching TRBD1 (6 bases). The CDR3 bases are TGTGCCAGCAGTAACACGGACAGAGCCTACGAGCAGTACTTC. Translation: CASSNTDRAYEQYF.